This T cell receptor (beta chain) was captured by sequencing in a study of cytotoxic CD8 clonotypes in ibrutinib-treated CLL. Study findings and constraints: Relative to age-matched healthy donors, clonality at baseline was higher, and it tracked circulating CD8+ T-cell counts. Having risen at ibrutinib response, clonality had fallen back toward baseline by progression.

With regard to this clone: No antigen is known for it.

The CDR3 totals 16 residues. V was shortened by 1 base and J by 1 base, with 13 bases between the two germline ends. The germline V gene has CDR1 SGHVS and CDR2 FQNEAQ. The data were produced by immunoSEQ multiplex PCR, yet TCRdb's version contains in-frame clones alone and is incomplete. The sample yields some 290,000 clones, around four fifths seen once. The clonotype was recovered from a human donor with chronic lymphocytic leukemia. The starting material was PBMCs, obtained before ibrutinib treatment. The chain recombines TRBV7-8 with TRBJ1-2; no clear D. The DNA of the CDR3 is TGTGCCAGCAGCTTAGGGGGTGGCACACTTAACTATGGCTACACCTTC. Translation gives CASSLGGGTLNYGYTF.